Listed below are T cell receptor beta chains from one sample, sequenced in a study of OX40 agonist ivuxolimab in advanced cancers. Sequencing used immunoSEQ multiplex PCR; TCRdb keeps in-frame clones, though not all of them. The table lists some 83,000 clones, 90% to 95% of them singletons. Material: CD4+ or CD8+ T cells sorted from blood, obtained in a trial of the OX40 agonist ivuxolimab. The receptors shown here come from an adult with an advanced solid tumor such as melanoma, head and neck, liver or kidney cancer. Both conserved end residues are part of each CDR3. The D gene is left open where the match is weak. The listing skips clone size in some rows; elsewhere it reads once, few, many or a size class.

D gene	clone size	V gene	J gene	CDR3 DNA	CDR3 protein
.	.	TRBV5-1	TRBJ2-3	TGCGCCAGCAGCTTGTTCGACTACTCGGATACGCAGTATTTT	CASSLFDYSDTQYF
.	.	TRBV19	TRBJ1-5	TGTGCCAGTACCACAATGGGTCGAGGGTTGTCTCAGCCCCAGCATTTT	CASTTMGRGLSQPQHF
.	.	TRBV4-3	TRBJ1-4	TGCGCCAGCAGCCAAGTCCCGCGAACAACTAATGAAAAACTGTTTTTT	CASSQVPRTTNEKLFF
.	.	TRBV7-2	TRBJ2-3	TGTGCCAGCAGCTTAGTCTCCAGCACAGATACGCAGTATTTT	CASSLVSSTDTQYF
.	.	TRBV5-1	TRBJ2-1	TGCGCCAGCAGGGACTCCTCCTACAATCAGCAGTTCTTC	CASRDSSYNQQFF
TRBD2	.	TRBV2	TRBJ2-5	TGTGCCAGCAGTCGGCGGGAGGGTGGGGAGACCCAGTACTTC	CASSRREGGETQYF
.	.	TRBV2	TRBJ1-1	TGCGCCAGCAGACATGAGGGGCTCCTGAACACTGAAGCTTTCTTT	CASRHEGLLNTEAFF
.	.	TRBV18	TRBJ2-1	TGTGCCAGCTCACTACAAGCTGAGACCAAACAGTTCTTC	CASSLQAETKQFF
TRBD1	.	TRBV29-1	TRBJ1-5	TGCAGCGTTCCGGGACAGGGTACCCAGAGGGGGATTAGGGGCAATCAGCCCCAGCATTTT	CSVPGQGTQRGIRGNQPQHF
TRBD2	.	TRBV27	TRBJ2-1	TGTGCCAGCAGTTTAGGTCAGGGGATTACTAGCGGGATATCCTACAATGAGCAGTTCTTC	CASSLGQGITSGISYNEQFF
.	.	TRBV5-1	TRBJ2-3	TGCGCCAGCCGACTAGTAGTTACAGATACGCAGTATTTT	CASRLVVTDTQYF
.	.	TRBV6-5	TRBJ1-2	TGTGCCAGCAGTTACGAACCTAACTATGGCTACACCTTC	CASSYEPNYGYTF
.	once	TRBV7-2	TRBJ2-3	TGTGCCAGCAGCTTTGCCACAGGGCGGAGGGCAGATACGCAGTATTTT	CASSFATGRRADTQYF
.	.	TRBV11-2	TRBJ2-1	TGTGCCAGCAGGGTGGGGCTACAGAGGGACAATGAGCAGTTCTTC	CASRVGLQRDNEQFF
.	.	TRBV18	TRBJ2-1	TGTGCCAGCTCGCCGCTTGCCTGGGTAAACAATGAGCAGTTCTTC	CASSPLAWVNNEQFF
TRBD1	.	TRBV6-6	TRBJ2-5	TGTGCCAGCAGAGGGATCGGGACAGGGTGGCAAGAGACCCAGTACTTC	CASRGIGTGWQETQYF
.	.	TRBV28	TRBJ1-4	TGTGCCAGCAGTTTTGGGGGGGATGAAGAAAAACTGTTTTTT	CASSFGGDEEKLFF
.	.	TRBV4-3	TRBJ1-2	TGCGCCAGCAGCCAAGATCCGGGACGCAACTATGGCTACACCTTC	CASSQDPGRNYGYTF
.	.	TRBV19	TRBJ1-1	TGTGCCAGTAGTATAGTGATGAACACTGAAGCTTTCTTT	CASSIVMNTEAFF
TRBD2	once	TRBV5-4	TRBJ2-1	TGTGCCAGCAGCATGGCGGCTAGCGGGGGGGATGAGCAGTTCTTC	CASSMAASGGDEQFF
.	.	TRBV5-1	TRBJ2-1	TGCGCCAGCAGCTTGGGTAACTCCTACAATGAGCAGTTCTTC	CASSLGNSYNEQFF
TRBD1	.	TRBV9	TRBJ2-1	TGTGCCAGCAGCGCACGGACAGGGAGGTACAATGAGCAGTTCTTC	CASSARTGRYNEQFF
TRBD2	once	TRBV2	TRBJ2-1	TGTGCCAGCAGCCTGGGACTAGCGGGGTACAATGAGCAGTTCTTC	CASSLGLAGYNEQFF
TRBD2	.	TRBV6-5	TRBJ2-5	TGTGCCAGCAGTTGGACTAGCGGGACCAAAGAGACCCAGTACTTC	CASSWTSGTKETQYF